This T cell receptor (beta chain) was retrieved from a study of human T cells and chemical hapten exposure. Study information: Upper-back patches of 0.01% DPC were read at 6 days. Study outcomes and limitations: While controls formed fewer of them, expanded TCRs formed significantly more large CDR3 similarity clusters.

The library labeled individual cDNA molecules by adding unique molecular identifiers to them. From the RACE reads, TCRdb called clonotypes with MiXCR, one entry per CDR3 protein. The table shows some 380,000 distinct CDR3 sequences, with roughly 4.8% occurring only once. Time point defined: patch test 1, 2 weeks after DPC sensitization. Treatment of the sample: therapeutic diphenylcyclopropenone sensitization with weekly scalp DPC. Donors, patients with alopecia ranging from 18 to 70 years old and judged suitable for DPC, provided samples. This clonotype turned up a few times. Its target is not known. The CDR3 runs to 13 residues. V was shortened by 4 bases and J by 0 bases, with 10 bases between the two germline ends. In germline, CDR1 is SQVTM, CDR2 ANQGSEA.

This TCR was recovered from a woman in her fifties or sixties with alopecia areata. Some clones in this sample may be carry-over from other donors' samples. The genes are TRBV29-1 and TRBJ2-7; D might be TRBD1 or TRBD2, each matching 6 bases. Sample: whole blood, taken in connection with sensitization to the hapten diphenylcyclopropenone (DPC). CDR3 bases: TGCAGCGTTGGGGGGGCTTCCTCCTACGAGCAGTACTTC. Protein sequence: CSVGGASSYEQYF.